This passage covers 20 T cell receptor beta chains from one sample sequenced in a study of OX40 agonist ivuxolimab in advanced cancers. Libraries were prepared by immunoSEQ multiplex PCR; TCRdb keeps only in-frame clonotypes and omits some of them. The sample records more than 45,000 clones, around 94% being singletons. The material sequenced was CD4+ or CD8+ T cells sorted from blood, taken in a trial of the OX40 agonist ivuxolimab. The receptors here all came from an adult with an advanced solid tumor such as melanoma, head and neck, liver or kidney cancer.

The chain employs TRBV30 and TRBJ1-2; D is possibly TRBD1 (6 bases). Germline V gene lookup returns CDR1 GTSNPN and CDR2 SVGIG (reference sequence). V was clipped by 1 base and J by 2 bases, with 14 bases between them. CDR3 size: 15 residues. CDR3 sequence (DNA): TGTGCCTGGAGTGCTTCCCCGGGGGCGAACTATGGCTACACCTTC. Protein: CAWSASPGANYGYTF.

The CDR3 reads CASSLTGESGEQYF. The DNA for the CDR3 is TGTGCCAGCAGCCTGACAGGGGAAAGTGGCGAGCAGTACTTC. V gene TRBV28 combines with J gene TRBJ2-7, with 8 bases identical to TRBD1. Germline CDR1 MDHEN, CDR2 SYDVKM. V shed 6 bases and J 6 bases; nucleotides not matched to a gene: 10. The CDR3 length is 14 residues.

V and J are TRBV5-4 and TRBJ2-3, with D possibly matching TRBD2 (6 bases). Trimming left V 5 bases short and J 0 bases short, with 10 bases between. CDR1 and CDR2 (germline): SGHNT, YYREEE (reference sequence). This CDR3 region has 14 residues. CDR3 DNA sequence: TGTGCCAGCAGGGGGGGAACGAGCACAGATACGCAGTATTTT. Encoded protein: CASRGGTSTDTQYF.

This chain uses TRBV28 with TRBJ1-5; TRBD1 matches 7 bases. V was clipped by 5 bases and J by 2 bases; unmatched bases: 6. There are 15 residues in the CDR3. Germline values: CDR1 MDHEN, CDR2 SYDVKM. The chain's CDR3 is CASSTTGFGNQPQHF. CDR3 DNA sequence: TGTGCCAGCAGTACGACAGGGTTTGGCAATCAGCCCCAGCATTTT.

In its sample, this clone was seen once. The J gene is TRBJ2-3, the V gene TRBV7-9; D may be TRBD2 (6 bases). The V gene's germline CDR1 is SEHNR and CDR2 FQNEAQ (reference sequence). The CDR3 is 16 amino acids. Trimming cost V 4 bases and J 0 bases, with 14 bases left between them. The CDR3 DNA is TGTGCCAGCAGCTCCCAGGTTAGCGGAAGCACAGATACGCAGTATTTT. Protein product: CASSSQVSGSTDTQYF.

The chain joins TRBV19 to TRBJ2-5; D remains unclear. The V gene lost 5 bases and the J gene lost 5 bases, with 9 bases spanning the gap. CDR1 is LNHDA and CDR2 is SQIVND in the germline V gene (reference sequence). This CDR3 comprises 12 residues. The CDR3 loop is CASSFSRETQYF. Here the CDR3 DNA reads TGTGCCAGTAGTTTCTCCCGGGAGACCCAGTACTTC.

In nucleotides, the CDR3 is TGTGCCAGCAGTGAGTCGGCAGGGCCACGGGATGAGCAGTTCTTC. Residues: CASSESAGPRDEQFF. The chain employs TRBV6-1 and TRBJ2-1, with D maybe TRBD1 (5 bases). The CDR3 sequence is 15 residues long. The V end was cut by 3 bases, the J end by 8 bases, with 17 bases between. Germline CDR1 is MNHNS and CDR2 is SASEGT.

This chain connects TRBV6-4 to TRBJ2-7; 10 bases map to TRBD1. Trimming removed 7 bases from V and 3 bases from J; junction bases left unmatched: 15. The CDR3 is 17 residues long. Germline V gene data show CDR1 as MRHNA and CDR2 as SNTAGT. As DNA, the CDR3 is TGTGCCAGCACCCCGACAGGGGGCGGGAGGTATAACTACGAGCAGTACTTC. Translation: CASTPTGGGRYNYEQYF.

The V and J genes are TRBV9 and TRBJ2-3; no clear D gene. There are 17 residues in the CDR3. Germline V lookup: CDR1 SGDLS, CDR2 YYNGEE. Deletions cut 0 bases from V and 0 bases from J, with 14 bases between. The CDR3 nucleotides are TGTGCCAGCAGCGTAGAGGCAGATCCAACTAGCACAGATACGCAGTATTTT. Protein product: CASSVEADPTSTDTQYF.

The chain is built from TRBV11-2 and TRBJ2-2; no reliable D call. Germline V gene data show CDR1 as SGHAT and CDR2 as FQNNGV. Trimming shortened V by 3 bases and J by 4 bases, and 12 bases separated the two germline ends. The CDR3 has 15 amino acids. CDR3 in DNA: TGTGCCAGCAGCTTCTTCGCGTCTGGCACCGGGGAGCTGTTTTTT. Translated, it gives CASSFFASGTGELFF.

This clone has more than one count but fewer than ten. V usage is TRBV5-6 and J usage is TRBJ1-1; D is uncertain. This CDR3 region has 15 residues. V shed 3 bases and J shed 3 bases, with 15 bases lying between them. Germline assignment: CDR1 SGHDT and CDR2 YYEEEE. The CDR3 DNA reads TGTGCCAGCAGCTGGGTCCGCGAGATATACACTGAAGCTTTCTTT. This sequence encodes CASSWVREIYTEAFF.

This chain links TRBV28 with TRBJ1-2, with D uncertain. The CDR3 covers 15 residues. V was trimmed by 1 base and J by 4 bases, leaving 13 bases between them. Germline V gives CDR1 MDHEN, CDR2 SYDVKM. The CDR3 coding sequence is TGTGCCAGCAGTTTATCATACAGCGGGGTCTATGGCTACACCTTC. Translating gives CASSLSYSGVYGYTF.

V is TRBV4-1 and J is TRBJ2-1; the D gene could be TRBD1 or TRBD2 (7 bases each). The CDR3 is made up of 17 amino acids. CDR1 MGHRA and CDR2 YSYEKL come from the germline V gene. Trimming removed 3 bases from V and 9 bases from J, with 24 bases in between. CDR3 sequence reads: CASSQPGGLSSGSEQFF. CDR3 nucleotide sequence: TGCGCCAGCAGCCAGCCAGGGGGACTTTCTAGCGGTAGTGAGCAGTTCTTC.

Only one count was recorded for this clone. The J gene is TRBJ2-7, the V gene TRBV10-3; D uncertain. CDR1 and CDR2 (germline): ENHRY, SYGVKD. Trimming removed 7 bases at V and 2 bases at J, with 6 bases between. The CDR3 contains 11 residues. In DNA, the CDR3 is TGTGCCATCAAGGACGCCTACGAGCAGTACTTC. Protein: CAIKDAYEQYF.

The chain carries TRBV9 and TRBJ2-1; 9 bases line up with TRBD2. V lost 1 base and J lost 4; bases outside the gene matches: 6. The CDR3 runs 16 residues. CDR1 and CDR2 from the germline V gene are SGDLS and YYNGEE. Written as DNA, the CDR3 is TGTGCCAGCAGCGTAAGTAGACTAGCGGTTTACAATGAGCAGTTCTTC. Its protein is CASSVSRLAVYNEQFF.

This clone was observed once. The chain couples TRBV30 to TRBJ2-7, with D maybe TRBD2 (6 bases). V was cut by 2 bases and J by 2 bases, with 13 bases left in between. The CDR3 runs to 14 residues. Germline V gives CDR1 GTSNPN, CDR2 SVGIG (reference sequence). The CDR3 coding sequence is TGTGCCTGGAGTTCCGGACTAACCCCCTACGAGCAGTACTTC. It codes for CAWSSGLTPYEQYF.

This clone was counted once. The chain employs TRBV7-9 and TRBJ2-4; D remains ambiguous. With 5 bases removed from V and 7 bases from J, the gap between germline ends came to 9 bases. This CDR3 has 12 amino acids. Germline CDR1 and CDR2: SEHNR and FQNEAQ (reference sequence). CDR3 DNA: TGTGCCAGCAGCCCGTCCGGGAACATTCAGTACTTC. It encodes CASSPSGNIQYF. Supplemented by reference TRBV7-9 and TRBJ2-4, the full variable domain reads DTGVSQNPRHKITKRGQNVTFRCDPISEHNRLYWYRQTLGQGPEFLTYFQNEAQLEKSRLLSDRFSAERPKGSFSTLEIQRTEQGDSAMYLCASSPSGNIQYFGAGTRLSVL.

This rearrangement joins TRBV6-5 to TRBJ2-7; no definite D call. The CDR3 has 13 residues. V lost 2 bases to trimming and J lost 4 bases, with 9 bases between them. CDR1 and CDR2 from the germline V gene are MNHEY and SVGAGI. The CDR3 DNA follows: TGTGCCAGCAGTTACAGCCGAGATTACGAGCAGTACTTC. The encoded protein is CASSYSRDYEQYF.

J is TRBJ1-1 and V is TRBV5-1, with D unclear. V lost 1 base to trimming and J lost 2 bases, with 0 bases between them. Per germline, CDR1 SGHRS and CDR2 YFSETQ. The CDR3 consists of 11 residues. The CDR3 loop is CASSLNTEAFF. CDR3 DNA sequence: TGCGCCAGCAGCTTGAACACTGAAGCTTTCTTT.

The J gene is TRBJ2-7, the V gene TRBV7-9, with D possibly TRBD1 on 6 matching bases. The V and J ends lost 5 bases and 6 bases respectively, with 17 bases between them. The CDR3 has 14 residues. Germline V gives CDR1 SEHNR, CDR2 FQNEAQ (reference sequence). The CDR3 loop reads CASSPPGTRGEQYF. The DNA of the CDR3 is TGTGCCAGCAGCCCGCCCGGGACACGGGGCGAGCAGTACTTC.